Each of the 19 T cell receptor beta chains below was sequenced from the same sample in a study of OX40 agonist ivuxolimab in advanced cancers. Sequencing was performed with immunoSEQ multiplex PCR; in TCRdb, only in-frame clones are kept and a portion is missing. This sample has about 68,000 clones, with 70% to 90% found just once. The source material was CD4+ or CD8+ T cells sorted from blood, sampled in a trial of the OX40 agonist ivuxolimab. The receptors shown here come from an adult with an advanced solid tumor such as melanoma, head and neck, liver or kidney cancer.

This clone has only one observation. This sequence joins TRBV6-1 and TRBJ2-1, with D possibly being TRBD1 or TRBD2 (6 bases each). The CDR3 covers 14 residues. Germline V gives CDR1 MNHNS, CDR2 SASEGT. V was cut by 6 bases and J by 7 bases, with 16 bases left in between. The CDR3 DNA sequence: TGTGCCAGCAGCCTACGGGGGCCCCCGAATGAGCAGTTCTTC. Protein: CASSLRGPPNEQFF.

The chain recombines TRBV14 with TRBJ2-2; 7 bases line up with TRBD1. CDR1 and CDR2 from the germline V gene are SGHDN and FVKESK. V shed 4 bases, J shed 7 bases, and the junction held 3 bases outside the gene matches. The CDR3 extends over 13 amino acids. The CDR3 is CASSLGQNGELFF. The CDR3 coding sequence is TGTGCCAGCAGCCTGGGACAGAACGGGGAGCTGTTTTTT.

V and J are TRBV11-2 and TRBJ2-7; 8 nucleotides line up with TRBD1. V shed 4 bases and J 2 bases; nucleotides not matched to a gene: 10. The CDR3 covers 16 residues. CDR1 and CDR2 from the germline V gene are SGHAT and FQNNGV. The CDR3 loop is CASSSLTGVGTYEQYF. The CDR3 DNA is TGTGCCAGCAGCTCACTGACAGGGGTGGGAACCTACGAGCAGTACTTC.

The V gene is TRBV29-1, the J gene TRBJ2-1; TRBD2 is a possible D gene (5 bases). Germline loops: CDR1 SQVTM, CDR2 ANQGSEA. With 0 bases removed from V and 4 bases from J, the gap between germline ends came to 10 bases. The CDR3 runs 14 residues. The CDR3 region has the DNA TGCAGCGTTGAAGATAGTCGGGGTTACAATGAGCAGTTCTTC. Amino acid sequence: CSVEDSRGYNEQFF.

The chain joins TRBV6-1 to TRBJ1-3; possible D gene TRBD1, 5 bases. Germline CDR1 and CDR2: MNHNS and SASEGT. The CDR3 loop spans 15 amino acids. Deletions cut 4 bases from V and 4 bases from J, with 14 bases between. The CDR3 DNA follows: TGTGCCAGCAGTGCAAGGGACGTGACGGGAAACACCATATATTTT. It codes for CASSARDVTGNTIYF.

This clone was picked up one time. The chain joins TRBV11-3 to TRBJ1-1, with 7 bases that match TRBD1. In germline, CDR1 is SGHNT, CDR2 YENEEA. CDR3 length: 14 amino acids. Trimming at V came to 5 bases and at J to 1 base, leaving 4 bases not matched to a gene. DNA for the CDR3: TGTGCCAGCAGCCGGACAGGAGAGAACACTGAAGCTTTCTTT. This gives the protein CASSRTGENTEAFF.

This chain joins TRBV6-5 and TRBJ2-3, with D tentatively TRBD1 or TRBD2 (5 bases each). CDR3 length: 16 amino acids. Looked up from germline, CDR1 is MNHEY and CDR2 is SVGAGI. V was cut by 2 bases and J by 0 bases, with 12 bases left in between. The DNA of the CDR3 is TGTGCCAGCAGTTACGGGGCCGGGACCAGCACAGATACGCAGTATTTT. This sequence encodes CASSYGAGTSTDTQYF.

The chain is built from TRBV27 and TRBJ2-5, with D possibly matching TRBD1 (6 bases). The CDR3 extends over 15 amino acids. Trimming removed 5 bases at V and 3 bases at J, with 16 bases between. CDR1 is MNHEY and CDR2 is SMNVEV in the germline V gene (reference sequence). The CDR3 loop is CASSLTTGGKETQYF. The DNA of the CDR3 is TGTGCCAGCAGTCTAACGACAGGAGGTAAAGAGACCCAGTACTTC.

The V call is TRBV7-9, the J call TRBJ2-5; maybe TRBD1 (7 bases). This CDR3 spans 15 amino acids. Germline assignment: CDR1 SEHNR and CDR2 FQNEAQ (reference sequence). V was trimmed by 5 bases and J by 5 bases, leaving 18 bases between them. CDR3 bases: TGTGCCAGCAGCGGAGGGGGCGCGTTCGTGGAGACCCAGTACTTC. Translating gives CASSGGGAFVETQYF.

V usage is TRBV19 and J usage is TRBJ1-5; the D is unclear. CDR1 is LNHDA and CDR2 is SQIVND in the germline V gene (reference sequence). The length of the CDR3 is 14 residues. Trimming pared 2 bases from V and 1 base from J, leaving 6 bases between. In nucleotides, the CDR3 is TGTGCCAGTAGTATATGGAGGAGCAATCAGCCCCAGCATTTT. Protein sequence: CASSIWRSNQPQHF.

J is TRBJ2-1 and V is TRBV11-2, with 14 bases lining up with TRBD2. CDR1 and CDR2 from the germline V gene are SGHAT and FQNNGV. The CDR3 length is 15 residues. With V trimmed by 6 bases and J by 8 bases, 6 bases remained unmatched. The CDR3 region is CASSLGLAGVYEQFF. DNA of the CDR3: TGTGCCAGCAGTTTGGGACTAGCGGGAGTCTATGAGCAGTTCTTC.

As concerns this clone: The same CDR3 can be traced to other DNA sequences in this sample. CDR3 loop: CASSGGGNQETQYF. In DNA, the CDR3 is TGCGCCAGCAGCGGGGGTGGAAACCAAGAGACCCAGTACTTC. This rearrangement joins TRBV5-1 to TRBJ2-5; D is tentatively TRBD1 or TRBD2 (5 bases each). This CDR3 is 14 amino acids long. V lost 4 bases to trimming and J lost 0 bases, with 10 bases between them. Germline assignment: CDR1 SGHRS and CDR2 YFSETQ. Full variable domain (missing parts from reference TRBV5-1 and TRBJ2-5): KAGVTQTPRYLIKTRGQQVTLSCSPISGHRSVSWYQQTPGQGLQFLFEYFSETQRNKGNFPGRFSGRQFSNSRSEMNVSTLELGDSALYLCASSGGGNQETQYFGPGTRLLVL.

The CDR3 nucleotides read TGTGCCAGCACCCTACAGATAGGGCCTAACTACGAGCAGTACTTC. Translation gives CASTLQIGPNYEQYF. J is TRBJ2-7 and V is TRBV11-2; D unclear. V lost 7 bases to trimming and J lost 3 bases, with 19 bases between them. This CDR3 region has 15 residues. CDR1 is SGHAT, CDR2 FQNNGV, per germline.

The V gene is TRBV9, the J gene TRBJ1-1, with TRBD1 matching 7 bases. This CDR3 is 16 amino acids long. V gave up 4 bases and J gave up 3 bases; unmatched junction bases: 12. In germline, CDR1 is SGDLS, CDR2 YYNGEE. The CDR3 nucleotides are TGTGCCAGCAGCTCCTCGGACAGGCTAAAATACACTGAAGCTTTCTTT. Amino acid sequence: CASSSSDRLKYTEAFF.

The CDR3 loop is CASSLPGPQREKLFF. The CDR3 DNA reads as TGTGCCAGCAGTTTACCCGGACCACAAAGGGAAAAACTGTTTTTT. The chain joins TRBV28 to TRBJ1-4, with D unclear. V was trimmed by 2 bases and J by 8 bases, leaving 15 bases between them. CDR3 length: 15 residues. Germline-derived CDR1 and CDR2 are MDHEN and SYDVKM.

This clone came up once. The J gene is TRBJ2-5, the V gene TRBV4-3, with D maybe TRBD2 (5 bases). The CDR3 is made up of 15 amino acids. Germline V lookup: CDR1 LGHNA, CDR2 YSLEER. Trimming removed 4 bases at V and 3 bases at J, with 15 bases between. CDR3 loop: CASSPSGRLEETQYF. The CDR3 nucleotides are TGCGCCAGCAGCCCAAGCGGACGGCTGGAAGAGACCCAGTACTTC.

This clone was seen only a few times. The rearrangement links TRBV19 to TRBJ1-6; perhaps TRBD1 as D (6 bases). V lost 8 bases to trimming and J lost 6 bases, with 14 bases between them. Per the germline V gene, CDR1 is LNHDA and CDR2 is SQIVND (reference sequence). The CDR3 sequence is 14 residues long. The CDR3 DNA reads as TGTGCCAGTTCCCCGGGGGCCACTAATTCACCCCTCCACTTT. It yields the protein CASSPGATNSPLHF.

This chain uses TRBV28 with TRBJ2-5; the D call may be TRBD1 or TRBD2 (6 bases each). From germline, CDR1 is MDHEN and CDR2 SYDVKM. Trimming removed 7 bases from V and 4 bases from J, with 22 bases in between. CDR3 length: 16 amino acids. CDR3 nucleotides: TGTGCCAGCAACGACGGGGGACAAGGGGCCGTAGAGACCCAGTACTTC. It yields the protein CASNDGGQGAVETQYF.

J is TRBJ2-7 and V is TRBV10-3, with unresolved D. Trimming took 0 bases from V and 3 from J, leaving 9 bases between them. The CDR3 is made up of 14 amino acids. Per germline, CDR1 ENHRY and CDR2 SYGVKD. The CDR3 here is CAISESKADYEQYF. CDR3 in DNA: TGTGCCATCAGTGAGTCCAAGGCAGACTACGAGCAGTACTTC.